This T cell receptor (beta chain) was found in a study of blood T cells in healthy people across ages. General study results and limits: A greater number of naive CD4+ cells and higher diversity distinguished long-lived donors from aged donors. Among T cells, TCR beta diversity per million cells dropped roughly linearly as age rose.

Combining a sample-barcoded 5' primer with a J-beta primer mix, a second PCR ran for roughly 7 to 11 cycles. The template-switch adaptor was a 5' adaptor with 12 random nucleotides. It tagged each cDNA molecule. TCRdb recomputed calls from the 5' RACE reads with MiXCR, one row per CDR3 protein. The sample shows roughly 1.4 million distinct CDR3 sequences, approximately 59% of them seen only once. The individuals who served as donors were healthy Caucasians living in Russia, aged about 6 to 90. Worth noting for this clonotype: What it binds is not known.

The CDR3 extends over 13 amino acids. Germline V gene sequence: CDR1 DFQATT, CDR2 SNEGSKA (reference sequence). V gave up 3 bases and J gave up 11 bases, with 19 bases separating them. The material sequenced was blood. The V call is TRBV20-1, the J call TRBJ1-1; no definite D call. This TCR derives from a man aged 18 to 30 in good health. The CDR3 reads CSASQTGRETAFF. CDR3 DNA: TGCAGTGCTAGTCAAACCGGCCGGGAGACGGCTTTCTTT.